The 10 T cell receptor beta chains presented below share a single source sample, sequenced in a study of a mutant IDH1 vaccine in newly diagnosed glioma. Time point described: week 47, end of study. With topical imiquimod, each dose of the vaccine consisted of 300 ug of mutant IDH1 20-mer peptide. Measured with immunoSEQ multiplex PCR; TCRdb has only the in-frame clones, and not every one. The table has 40,000 to 45,000 clones, 82% seen once; the top ten hold over 15%. No antigens are known for them. Sequences were derived from PBMCs, sampled from a glioma patient whose treatment included an IDH1 peptide vaccine. Receptors originate from a man younger than 30 with glioma. Some clones in this sample may be carry-over from other donors' samples.

The V gene is TRBV13, the J gene TRBJ2-1, with D possibly TRBD1 on 5 matching bases. Per the germline V gene, CDR1 is PRHDT and CDR2 is FYEKMQ (reference sequence). The CDR3 sequence is 14 residues long. Trimming removed 8 bases at V and 8 bases at J, with 19 bases between. The CDR3 DNA reads TGTGCCAGCTTCGTAGGGGAAAGGGTCGATGAGCAGTTCTTC. Translated, it gives CASFVGERVDEQFF.

The rearrangement links TRBV5-1 to TRBJ1-2; possible D gene TRBD1, 5 bases. This CDR3 is built from 15 residues. Germline lookup yields CDR1 SGHRS and CDR2 YFSETQ. Trimming shortened V by 0 bases and J by 6 bases, and 15 bases separated the two germline ends. The CDR3 spells CASSLGGQGYDGYTF. DNA for the CDR3: TGCGCCAGCAGCTTGGGAGGGCAGGGCTATGATGGCTACACCTTC.

There are a few counts of this clone. The chain carries TRBV6-5 and TRBJ1-6, with 7 bases that match TRBD1. CDR1 and CDR2 from the germline V gene are MNHEY and SVGAGI. The CDR3 has 16 residues. V was clipped by 0 bases and J by 6 bases; unmatched bases: 5. CDR3: CASSYSVTGTNSPLHF. The CDR3 DNA reads as TGTGCCAGCAGTTACTCGGTGACAGGGACTAATTCACCCCTCCACTTT.

The chain links TRBV6-5 to TRBJ1-1, with TRBD1 identical over 10 bases. Germline V gives CDR1 MNHEY, CDR2 SVGAGI. V was clipped by 6 bases and J by 1 base; unmatched bases: 5. The CDR3 consists of 15 residues. The CDR3 reads CASRIGTGANTEAFF. CDR3 nucleotide sequence: TGTGCCAGCAGAATCGGGACAGGGGCGAACACTGAAGCTTTCTTT.

The rearrangement links TRBV18 to TRBJ1-1; TRBD1 aligns across 12 bases. In germline, CDR1 is KGHSH, CDR2 LQKENI. CDR3 length: 16 amino acids. V trimming: 2 bases; J trimming: 4 bases; junction bases outside the gene matches: 5. CDR3 DNA: TGTGCCAGCTCACCAGGGACAGGGGGCGAGTTCACTGAAGCTTTCTTT. Its translation is CASSPGTGGEFTEAFF.

The rearrangement joins TRBV4-1 to TRBJ1-6, with D possibly TRBD1 on 5 matching bases. V was pared by 0 bases and J by 2 bases, with 20 bases between. The germline V gene encodes CDR1 MGHRA and CDR2 YSYEKL. The CDR3 is 20 residues long. The CDR3 loop is CASSQDIREGGLTYNSPLHF. The CDR3 DNA reads as TGCGCCAGCAGCCAAGATATCAGGGAGGGAGGGTTGACCTATAATTCACCCCTCCACTTT.

This chain links TRBV30 with TRBJ1-1; D is uncertain. Germline V gene lookup returns CDR1 GTSNPN and CDR2 SVGIG (reference sequence). V lost 0 bases, J lost 7 bases, and 12 bases lay in between. The CDR3 extends over 13 amino acids. CDR3 bases: TGTGCCTGGAGTGTCCTGGTTTACGGTGAAGCTTTCTTT. Translating it yields CAWSVLVYGEAFF.

This rearrangement joins TRBV5-1 to TRBJ2-7; D not certain. Germline CDR1 SGHRS, CDR2 YFSETQ. Trimming left V 5 bases short and J 2 bases short, with 17 bases between. The CDR3 contains 15 residues. CDR3 in amino acids: CASRWSSGATYEQYF. The CDR3 region has the DNA TGCGCCAGCAGGTGGTCCTCAGGAGCCACCTACGAGCAGTACTTC.

The V gene is TRBV7-8, the J gene TRBJ1-3; possibly TRBD1 for D (5 bases). This CDR3 has 14 residues. CDR1 is SGHVS, CDR2 FQNEAQ, per germline. V was shortened by 5 bases and J by 9 bases, with 17 bases between the two germline ends. CDR3 sequence reads: CASSVTGTHGTIYF. The CDR3 coding sequence is TGTGCCAGCAGCGTAACCGGGACTCACGGCACCATATATTTT.

This rearrangement joins TRBV27 to TRBJ2-3; D possibly corresponds to TRBD2 (5 bases). Trimming shortened V by 2 bases and J by 0 bases, and 6 bases separated the two germline ends. Germline CDR1 MNHEY, CDR2 SMNVEV (reference sequence). The CDR3 totals 14 residues. CDR3 sequence (DNA): TGTGCCAGCAGTTTACAGCGGAGCACAGATACGCAGTATTTT. Its translation: CASSLQRSTDTQYF.